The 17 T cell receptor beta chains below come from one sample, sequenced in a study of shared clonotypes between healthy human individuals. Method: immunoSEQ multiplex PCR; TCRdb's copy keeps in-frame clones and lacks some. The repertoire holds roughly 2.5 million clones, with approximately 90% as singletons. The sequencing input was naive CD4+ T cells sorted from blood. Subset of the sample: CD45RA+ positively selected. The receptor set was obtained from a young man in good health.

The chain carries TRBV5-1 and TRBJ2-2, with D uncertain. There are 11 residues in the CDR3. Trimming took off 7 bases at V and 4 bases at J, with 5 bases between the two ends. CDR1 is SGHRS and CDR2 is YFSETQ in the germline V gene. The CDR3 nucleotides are TGCGCCAGCCACGTCACCGGGGAGCTGTTTTTT. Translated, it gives CASHVTGELFF.

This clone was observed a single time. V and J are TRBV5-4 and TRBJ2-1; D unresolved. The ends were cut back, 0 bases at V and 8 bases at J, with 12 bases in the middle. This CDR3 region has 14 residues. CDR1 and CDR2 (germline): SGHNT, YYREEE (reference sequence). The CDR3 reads CASSLAALGHEQFF. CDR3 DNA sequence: TGTGCCAGCAGCTTGGCCGCACTCGGCCATGAGCAGTTCTTC.

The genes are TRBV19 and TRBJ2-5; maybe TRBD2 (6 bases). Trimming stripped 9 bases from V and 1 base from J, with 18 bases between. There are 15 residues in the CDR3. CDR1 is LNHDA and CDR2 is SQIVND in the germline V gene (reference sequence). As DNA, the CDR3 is TGTGCCAGCGCCTTTAGACGGGACTTCCAAGAGACCCAGTACTTC. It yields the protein CASAFRRDFQETQYF.

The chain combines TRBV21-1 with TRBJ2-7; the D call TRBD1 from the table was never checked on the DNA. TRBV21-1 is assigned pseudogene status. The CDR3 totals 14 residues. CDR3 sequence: CASSNRDRGYEQYF. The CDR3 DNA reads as TGTGCCAGCAGCAATAGGGACAGGGGATACGAGCAGTACTTC.

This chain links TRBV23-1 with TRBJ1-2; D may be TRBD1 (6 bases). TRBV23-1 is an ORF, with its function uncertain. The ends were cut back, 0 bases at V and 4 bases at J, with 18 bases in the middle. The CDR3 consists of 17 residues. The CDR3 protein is CASSQSVWDTRIYGYTF. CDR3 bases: TGCGCCAGCAGTCAATCCGTTTGGGACACCCGGATCTATGGCTACACCTTC.

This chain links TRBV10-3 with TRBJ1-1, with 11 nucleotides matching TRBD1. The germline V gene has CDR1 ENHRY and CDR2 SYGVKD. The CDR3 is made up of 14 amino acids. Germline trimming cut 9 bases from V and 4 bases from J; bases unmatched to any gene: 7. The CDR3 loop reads CAIRSGTGGTEAFF. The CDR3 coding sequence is TGTGCCATTAGATCTGGGACAGGGGGCACTGAAGCTTTCTTT.

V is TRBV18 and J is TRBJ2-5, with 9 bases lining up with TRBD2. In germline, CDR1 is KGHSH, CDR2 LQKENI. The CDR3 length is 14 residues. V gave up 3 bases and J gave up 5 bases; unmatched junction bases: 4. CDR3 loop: CASSPFLAGETQYF. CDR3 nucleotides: TGTGCCAGCTCACCTTTTCTAGCGGGGGAGACCCAGTACTTC.

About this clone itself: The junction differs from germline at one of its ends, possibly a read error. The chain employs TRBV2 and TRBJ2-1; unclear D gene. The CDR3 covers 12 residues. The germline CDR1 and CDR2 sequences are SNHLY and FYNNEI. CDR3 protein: CASREGINEQFF. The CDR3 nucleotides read TGTGCCAGCAGGGAAGGGATAAATGAGCAGTTCTTC.

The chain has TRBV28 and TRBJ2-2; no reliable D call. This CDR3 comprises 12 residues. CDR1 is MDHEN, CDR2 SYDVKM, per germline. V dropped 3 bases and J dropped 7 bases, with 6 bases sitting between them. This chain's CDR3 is CASSFKIGELFF. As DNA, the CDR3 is TGTGCCAGCAGTTTTAAGATCGGGGAGCTGTTTTTT.

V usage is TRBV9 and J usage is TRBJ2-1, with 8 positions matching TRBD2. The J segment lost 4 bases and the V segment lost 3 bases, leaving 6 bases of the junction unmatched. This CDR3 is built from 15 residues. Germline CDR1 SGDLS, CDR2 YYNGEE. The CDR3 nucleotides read TGTGCCAGCAGCGGCGGGGTAGCGGGATACAATGAGCAGTTCTTC. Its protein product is CASSGGVAGYNEQFF.

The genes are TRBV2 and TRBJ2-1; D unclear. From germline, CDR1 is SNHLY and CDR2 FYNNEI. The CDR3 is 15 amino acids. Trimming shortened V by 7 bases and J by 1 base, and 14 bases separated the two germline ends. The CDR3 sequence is CASKGEAWSYNEQFF. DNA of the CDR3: TGTGCCAGCAAAGGTGAAGCCTGGTCCTACAATGAGCAGTTCTTC. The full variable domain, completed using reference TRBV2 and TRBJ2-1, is EPEVTQTPSHQVTQMGQEVILRCVPISNHLYFYWYRQILGQKVEFLVSFYNNEISEKSEIFDDQFSVERPDGSNFTLKIRSTKLEDSAMYFCASKGEAWSYNEQFFGPGTRLTVL.

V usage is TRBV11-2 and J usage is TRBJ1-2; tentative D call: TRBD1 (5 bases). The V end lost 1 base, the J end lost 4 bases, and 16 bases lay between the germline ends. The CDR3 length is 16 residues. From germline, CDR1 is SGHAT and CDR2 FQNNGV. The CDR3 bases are TGTGCCAGCAGCTTAGGAGCCCCAGGGAGCGGCTATGGCTACACCTTC. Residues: CASSLGAPGSGYGYTF.

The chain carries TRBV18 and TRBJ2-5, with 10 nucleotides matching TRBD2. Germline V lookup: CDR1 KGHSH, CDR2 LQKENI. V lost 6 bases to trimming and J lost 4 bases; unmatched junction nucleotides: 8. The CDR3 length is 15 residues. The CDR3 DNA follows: TGTGCCAGCTCCCTAGCGGGAGTGGGCGGAGAGACCCAGTACTTC. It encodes CASSLAGVGGETQYF.

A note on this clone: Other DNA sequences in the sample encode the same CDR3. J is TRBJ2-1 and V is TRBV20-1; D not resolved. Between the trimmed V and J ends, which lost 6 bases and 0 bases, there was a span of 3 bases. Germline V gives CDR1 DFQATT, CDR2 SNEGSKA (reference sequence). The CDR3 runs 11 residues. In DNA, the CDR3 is TGCAGTGCCCTCTCCTACAATGAGCAGTTCTTC. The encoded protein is CSALSYNEQFF.

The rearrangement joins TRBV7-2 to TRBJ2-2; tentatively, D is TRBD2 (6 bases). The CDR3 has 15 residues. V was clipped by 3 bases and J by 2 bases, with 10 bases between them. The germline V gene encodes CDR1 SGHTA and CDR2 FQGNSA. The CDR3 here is CASSLLGGNTGELFF. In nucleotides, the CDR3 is TGTGCCAGCAGCTTGCTCGGGGGAAACACCGGGGAGCTGTTTTTT.

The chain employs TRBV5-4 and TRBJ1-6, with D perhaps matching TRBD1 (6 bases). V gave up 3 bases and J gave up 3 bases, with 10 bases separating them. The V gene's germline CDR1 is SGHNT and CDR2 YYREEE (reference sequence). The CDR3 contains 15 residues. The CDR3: CASSSQGGYNSPLHF. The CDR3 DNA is TGTGCCAGCAGCTCGCAAGGGGGCTATAATTCACCCCTCCACTTT. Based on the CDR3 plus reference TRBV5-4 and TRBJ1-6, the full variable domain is ETGVTQSPTHLIKTRGQQVTLRCSSQSGHNTVSWYQQALGQGPQFIFQYYREEENGRGNFPPRFSGLQFPNYSSELNVNALELDDSALYLCASSSQGGYNSPLHFGNGTRLTVT.

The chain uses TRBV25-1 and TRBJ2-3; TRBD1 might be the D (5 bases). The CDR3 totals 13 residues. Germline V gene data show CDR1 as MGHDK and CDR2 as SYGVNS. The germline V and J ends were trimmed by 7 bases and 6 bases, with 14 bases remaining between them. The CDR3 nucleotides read TGTGCCAGCATGGGCAGGGCTCTGGATACGCAGTATTTT. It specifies CASMGRALDTQYF. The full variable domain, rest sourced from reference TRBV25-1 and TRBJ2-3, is EADIYQTPRYLVIGTGKKITLECSQTMGHDKMYWYQQDPGMELHLIHYSYGVNSTEKGDLSSESTVSRIRTEHFPLTLESARPSHTSQYLCASMGRALDTQYFGPGTRLTVL.